The rows below give T cell receptor beta chains drawn from one sample of a study of T-cell memory formation after mild COVID-19. MiXCR, applied by TCRdb to the 5' RACE reads, yields one record per CDR3 protein. The sample has about 400,000 distinct CDR3 sequences; approximately 14% are singletons. Sample: PBMCs or a T cell subset sorted from them (not recorded which). These receptor sequences come from a man aged 18 to 30 who had mild COVID-19 (a few samples of this study predate the infection). Cell type and time point are not known. The CDR3 runs from the conserved cysteine through the conserved F or W. D genes are given only for firm matches. Not all rows give a size; the values are once, few, many and, for expanded clones, a class.

V	J	size	D	DNA	CDR3
TRBV6-2/TRBV6-3	TRBJ2-1	.	.	TGTGCCAGCAGGGCGACTTCGAGCTCCTACAATGAGCAGTTCTTC	CASRATSSSYNEQFF
TRBV24-1	TRBJ2-5	.	.	TGTGCCACCAGTGATTCCAACCAAGAGACCCAGTACTTC	CATSDSNQETQYF
TRBV12-3/TRBV12-4	TRBJ2-7	once	TRBD1	TGTGCCAGCAGGCGGACAGGGTACTACGAGCAGTACTTC	CASRRTGYYEQYF
TRBV19	TRBJ2-6	few	.	TGTGCCAGTACCGAGACCCCTGGGGCCAACGTCCTGACTTTC	CASTETPGANVLTF
TRBV12-3/TRBV12-4	TRBJ1-2	.	.	TGTGCCAGCAGACTTAGACAGTTAGGCTACACCTTC	CASRLRQLGYTF
TRBV4-2	TRBJ2-3	many	TRBD1	TGTGCCAGCAGCCCCGCCATCTTATTTTCGACAGGGGATTATGCAGATACGCAGTATTTT	CASSPAILFSTGDYADTQYF
TRBV6-2/TRBV6-3	TRBJ1-4	few	TRBD1	TGTGCCAGCAGCGACCCGGGGACAGGGGCGGATAATGAAAAACTGTTTTTT	CASSDPGTGADNEKLFF
TRBV11-2	TRBJ2-7	.	TRBD1	TGTGCCAGCAGAACCACAGGGGGCAGCGAGCAGTACTTC	CASRTTGGSEQYF
TRBV19	TRBJ1-1	few	TRBD1	TGTGCCAGTAGTCCGGGGACAGGGATCACTGAAGCTTTCTTT	CASSPGTGITEAFF
TRBV5-1	TRBJ2-4	many	.	TGCGCCAGCAGCTTGGCAGGGAAAAACATTCAGTACTTC	CASSLAGKNIQYF
TRBV12-3/TRBV12-4	TRBJ1-2	many	TRBD1	TGTGCCAGCAGTCTGACAGGGGGCAGCTGGGGCTACACCTTC	CASSLTGGSWGYTF
TRBV21-1	TRBJ2-2	many	.	TGTGCCAGCAGCAAAGCGCGCCCAGATTGGGACGGGGAGGGCCCCGACGGGGCGCTGTTTTTT	CASSKARPDWDGEGPDGALFF
TRBV6-6	TRBJ2-3	.	.	TGTGCCAGCACCCCTGGTAGGATTTCCCCAGATACGCAGTATTTT	CASTPGRISPDTQYF
TRBV7-9	TRBJ2-5	many	.	TGTGCCAGCAGCTTAGTTCGAGCCTTTCCGGCGGAGACCCAGTACTTC	CASSLVRAFPAETQYF
TRBV29-1	TRBJ2-1	many	.	TGCAGCGTCTGGGGGCAGGGGGGGGATGAGCAGTTCTTC	CSVWGQGGDEQFF
TRBV7-2	TRBJ2-1	.	.	TGTGCCAGCAGCTGGACCGGGACCATTGGGGGGAATGAGCAGTTCTTC	CASSWTGTIGGNEQFF
TRBV20-1	TRBJ2-5	.	TRBD2	TGCAGTGCTCCCCTTGCGGGAGTGGTAGAGACCCAGTACTTC	CSAPLAGVVETQYF
TRBV25-1	TRBJ2-2	few	.	TGTGCCAGCAGTGACTGGGCGAACGGGGAGCTGTTTTTT	CASSDWANGELFF
TRBV7-2	TRBJ2-3	few	.	TGTGCCAGCAGCTTAGGTCCGGGACGGGATACGCAGTATTTT	CASSLGPGRDTQYF
TRBV6-2/TRBV6-3	TRBJ2-1	.	TRBD1	TGTGCCAGCTGCTTCACAGGGGTCAATGAGCAGTTCTTC	CASCFTGVNEQFF
TRBV12-3/TRBV12-4	TRBJ1-2	.	.	TGTGCCACCCAGGGGACTGGACTGGCTGGCTACACCTTC	CATQGTGLAGYTF
TRBV7-2	TRBJ2-3	.	.	TGTGCCAGCAGCTTACTAGGGGTTGCCGTCACAGATACGCAGTATTTT	CASSLLGVAVTDTQYF
TRBV18	TRBJ1-1	.	TRBD1	TGTGCCAGCTCACCGGCCGGGACAGGGCTTGAAGCTTTCTTT	CASSPAGTGLEAFF
TRBV6-2/TRBV6-3	TRBJ2-1	.	TRBD2	TGTGCCAGCAGCAACCCGGGACTAGCGGGGGGGCATGAGCAGTTCTTC	CASSNPGLAGGHEQFF
TRBV25-1	TRBJ2-5	.	TRBD2	TGTGCCAGCAGTCCCCCGGGACTAGCGAAGACCCAGTACTTC	CASSPPGLAKTQYF
TRBV2	TRBJ2-1	.	TRBD1	TGTGCCAGCAGTGAAGGACAGGGTTCCCACTACAATGAGCAGTTCTTC	CASSEGQGSHYNEQFF
TRBV24-1	TRBJ2-5	few	TRBD2	TGTGCCACCAGTGATTCGACTAGCGGGGGGTCCAAGACCCAGTACTTC	CATSDSTSGGSKTQYF
TRBV5-5	TRBJ2-4	few	.	TGTGCCAGCAGCTTGGGGGGAAACCCCCTAAACATTCAGTACTTC	CASSLGGNPLNIQYF
TRBV6-2/TRBV6-3	TRBJ2-7	few	TRBD1	TGTGCCAGCAGACCCGGGACAGGCGAGCAGTACTTC	CASRPGTGEQYF
TRBV11-2	TRBJ2-5	.	.	TGTGCCAGCAGCGCCCGACAATCCCAAGAGACCCAGTACTTC	CASSARQSQETQYF
TRBV5-1	TRBJ2-1	few	.	TGCGCCAGCAGCTCGGAGGGGGTCTCCTACAATGAGCAGTTCTTC	CASSSEGVSYNEQFF
TRBV7-2	TRBJ1-2	.	.	TGTGCCAGCAGCGTCACGTCTGGGACACAATATGGCTACACCTTC	CASSVTSGTQYGYTF
TRBV7-9	TRBJ1-2	many	.	TGTGCCAGCAGCTTAACCAGGGGACCGCGATTTAACTATGGCTACACCTTC	CASSLTRGPRFNYGYTF
TRBV5-4	TRBJ1-2	many	TRBD1	TGTGCCAGCACTGTCGGGGACAGGTTCGACTATGGCTACACCTTC	CASTVGDRFDYGYTF
TRBV4-2	TRBJ1-5	few	.	TGTGCCAGCAGCCAAGATGCAGCCAATCAGCCCCAGCATTTT	CASSQDAANQPQHF
TRBV12-3/TRBV12-4	TRBJ1-5	many	TRBD1	TGTGCCAGCAGTCGGACAGGGGGCAATCAGCCCCAGCATTTT	CASSRTGGNQPQHF
TRBV21-1	TRBJ2-2	few	.	TGTGCCAGCAGCAAAGGGGATCATAGGGTCACCGGGGAGCTGTTTTTT	CASSKGDHRVTGELFF
TRBV20-1	TRBJ2-4	many	TRBD2	TGCAGTGCCGCAACTAGCGCGGGCATTCAGTACTTC	CSAATSAGIQYF
TRBV6-2/TRBV6-3	TRBJ2-5	few	.	TGTGCCAGCATCGGTGGGGGAGGAGAGACCCAGTACTTC	CASIGGGGETQYF
TRBV5-1	TRBJ2-2	few	TRBD1	TGCGCCAGCGTAGACAGGGTTATGAACGGGGAGCTGTTTTTT	CASVDRVMNGELFF
TRBV6-2/TRBV6-3	TRBJ2-7	few	TRBD2	TGTGCCAGCAGTAGGGGACTAGCGGGGACCGCCTACGAGCAGTACTTC	CASSRGLAGTAYEQYF
TRBV5-5	TRBJ1-4	.	.	TGTGCCAGCAGCTTAGCTGAAAAACTGTTTTTT	CASSLAEKLFF
TRBV27	TRBJ2-4	few	TRBD2	TGTGCCAGCGGACTAGATTGGCAGTACTTC	CASGLDWQYF
TRBV12-3/TRBV12-4	TRBJ2-2	.	TRBD1	TGTGCCAGCACCCCCGGGACAGGGTTGACCGGGGAGCTGTTTTTT	CASTPGTGLTGELFF
TRBV25-1	TRBJ2-7	.	TRBD2	TGTGCCAGCAGTGAATCTAGCGGGGGGCTCGGCGAGCAGTACTTC	CASSESSGGLGEQYF
TRBV7-2	TRBJ2-3	few	TRBD1	TGTGCCAGCAGCGTCAGGGGGACGCAGTATTTT	CASSVRGTQYF
TRBV29-1	TRBJ2-5	.	.	TGCAGCGTTGTACGGCTAGGGGAGACCCAGTACTTC	CSVVRLGETQYF
TRBV4-2	TRBJ2-1	many	.	TGTGCCAGCAGCCAAGATGTGGCAGTGGGGAATGAGCAGTTCTTC	CASSQDVAVGNEQFF
TRBV3-1	TRBJ2-3	.	.	TGTGCCAGCTGCGGACAGCTCACAGATACGCAGTATTTT	CASCGQLTDTQYF
TRBV9	TRBJ2-3	many	.	TGTGCCAGCAGCGCCACTTACGCGGGACACATGCGGGCGCAGTATTTT	CASSATYAGHMRAQYF
TRBV20-1	TRBJ1-1	few	.	TGCAGTGCTAGGGTTGGGCTGGGTGAAGCTTTCTTT	CSARVGLGEAFF
TRBV5-1	TRBJ2-7	.	TRBD1	TGCGCCAGCAGCTCTGACAGGGGTCGTCCCTACGAGCAGTACTTC	CASSSDRGRPYEQYF
TRBV7-9	TRBJ2-4	.	.	TGTGCCAGCAGCCCCTGGGAAAACATTCAGTACTTC	CASSPWENIQYF
TRBV6-2/TRBV6-3	TRBJ2-4	.	TRBD2	TGTGCCAGCAGACCGCGCGGGACTAGCGGTATAGCCAAAAACATTCAGTACTTC	CASRPRGTSGIAKNIQYF
TRBV5-1	TRBJ2-7	many	.	TGCGCCAGCAGCCCCAACCCCGCGTCCTCCTACGAGCAGTACTTC	CASSPNPASSYEQYF